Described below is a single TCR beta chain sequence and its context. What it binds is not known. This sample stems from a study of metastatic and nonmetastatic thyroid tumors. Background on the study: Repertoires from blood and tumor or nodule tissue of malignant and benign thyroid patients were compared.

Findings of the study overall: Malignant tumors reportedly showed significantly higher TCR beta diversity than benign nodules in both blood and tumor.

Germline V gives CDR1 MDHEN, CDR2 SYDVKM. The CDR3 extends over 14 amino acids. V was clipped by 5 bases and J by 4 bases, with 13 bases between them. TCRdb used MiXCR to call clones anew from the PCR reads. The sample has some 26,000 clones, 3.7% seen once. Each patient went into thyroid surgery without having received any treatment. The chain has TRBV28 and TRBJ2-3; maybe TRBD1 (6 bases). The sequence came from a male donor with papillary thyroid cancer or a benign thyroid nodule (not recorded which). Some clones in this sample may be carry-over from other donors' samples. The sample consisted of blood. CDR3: CASSEPSGADTQYF. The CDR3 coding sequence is TGTGCCAGCAGTGAGCCCTCAGGGGCAGATACGCAGTATTTT.